Listed below are T cell receptor beta chains from one sample, sequenced in a study of T cells in Graves' hyperthyroidism and ophthalmopathy. TCRdb ran MiXCR on the multiplex PCR reads and lists one entry per CDR3 protein. Altogether 340,000 or so distinct CDR3 sequences are present, under 25% being singletons, with the ten largest covering around 48%. The sequenced material came from blood. All receptors derive from a woman aged 50 to 65 with Graves' hyperthyroidism. CDR3s include the opening cysteine and the closing phenylalanine or tryptophan. Fields, in order: J gene, D gene, clone size, V gene, CDR3 DNA, CDR3 protein. The D gene is left open where the match is weak. Part of the rows lack a size; the others show once, few, many or a class for expanded clones.

J gene: TRBJ1-5
D gene: -
clone size: few
V gene: TRBV20-1
CDR3 DNA: TGCAGTGCTAGAGTCGTCACGGCTGGCAATCAGCCCCAGCATTTT
CDR3 protein: CSARVVTAGNQPQHF

J gene: TRBJ2-7
D gene: TRBD2
clone size: many
V gene: TRBV27
CDR3 DNA: TGTGCCAGCGCACCCAGAGGGACTAGCGGGAGAGTCGGACCTTACGAGCAGTACTTC
CDR3 protein: CASAPRGTSGRVGPYEQYF

J gene: TRBJ2-2
D gene: TRBD1
clone size: -
V gene: TRBV20-1
CDR3 DNA: TGCAGTGCTAGAGATCCGGACAGGGAGAACACCGGGGAGCTGTTTTTT
CDR3 protein: CSARDPDRENTGELFF

J gene: TRBJ2-5
D gene: TRBD1
clone size: -
V gene: TRBV20-1
CDR3 DNA: TGCAGTGCCGAGGGACAGGGAGACGAGACCCAGTACTTC
CDR3 protein: CSAEGQGDETQYF

J gene: TRBJ2-2
D gene: -
clone size: -
V gene: TRBV28
CDR3 DNA: TGTGCCAGCAGCGTACATATCGGGGAGCTGTTTTTT
CDR3 protein: CASSVHIGELFF

J gene: TRBJ2-3
D gene: TRBD1
clone size: many
V gene: TRBV3-1
CDR3 DNA: TGTGCCAGCAGCCAGCGGGACAGGGGGCAGACGCAGTATTTT
CDR3 protein: CASSQRDRGQTQYF

J gene: TRBJ1-3
D gene: -
clone size: many
V gene: TRBV2
CDR3 DNA: TGTGCCAGCGAAGGAAACACCATATATTTT
CDR3 protein: CASEGNTIYF

J gene: TRBJ2-7
D gene: -
clone size: -
V gene: TRBV2
CDR3 DNA: TGTGCCAGTTCTAATCTTCCCTACGAGCAGTACTTC
CDR3 protein: CASSNLPYEQYF

J gene: TRBJ1-4
D gene: -
clone size: once
V gene: TRBV3-1
CDR3 DNA: TGTGCCAGCAGCCAAGCCACCACAACTAATGAAAAACTGTTTTTT
CDR3 protein: CASSQATTTNEKLFF

J gene: TRBJ1-4
D gene: -
clone size: -
V gene: TRBV20-1
CDR3 DNA: TGCAGTGCTAGCGCTAGACATACTAATGAAAAACTGTTTTTT
CDR3 protein: CSASARHTNEKLFF